This T cell receptor (beta chain) was identified during a study of cytomegalovirus exposure and HLA in healthy donors. The study's findings and limits: The records held CMV serostatus as the only immune exposure information. Segments of the TCR beta V type were, in most cases, productive about 90% or about 30% of the time in an earlier analysis. The investigators catalogued under 200 TCR beta chains as cytomegalovirus-associated.

Researchers ran the PCR with 60 Vbeta and 13 Jbeta primers. Sequenced by immunoSEQ multiplex PCR; TCRdb stores in-frame clones only, minus some. The table includes 150,000 to 200,000 clones, approximately 82% detected once. Germline-derived CDR1 and CDR2 are LNHDA and SQIVND (reference sequence). CDR3 length: 15 amino acids. V gave up 5 bases and J gave up 4 bases; unmatched junction bases: 8. This clone was observed a few times. Its antigen is not known. This receptor was taken from a man aged 35-49 years in good health and CMV-seropositive. The sequenced material came from PBMCs. The chain carries TRBV19 and TRBJ2-7; 10 bases are shared with TRBD2. The CDR3: CASSALTTSGYEQYF. CDR3 nucleotides: TGTGCCAGTAGTGCCCTTACGACTAGCGGGTACGAGCAGTACTTC.